These 14 T cell receptor beta chains were sequenced from one sample in a study of blood T cell repertoires in COVID-19. Only in-frame clones appear in the TCRdb table, and some are missing; sequencing was by immunoSEQ multiplex PCR. In the table there are fewer than 350,000 clones, about nine tenths of which are singletons. Sequenced sample: peripheral blood. The receptors were gathered from a young woman with COVID-19, enrolled during active disease.

The chain is built from TRBV27 and TRBJ2-3; the D gene is possibly TRBD1 (5 bases). V was clipped by 5 bases and J by 6 bases, with 21 bases between them. This CDR3 region has 16 residues. The V gene's germline CDR1 is MNHEY and CDR2 SMNVEV (reference sequence). CDR3 residues: CASSAKRGFSGDTQYF. In nucleotides, the CDR3 is TGTGCCAGCAGTGCTAAAAGGGGTTTCTCCGGCGATACGCAGTATTTT.

This sequence joins TRBV29-1 and TRBJ2-1; 8 bases agree with TRBD2. CDR1 is SQVTM and CDR2 is ANQGSEA in the germline V gene. V dropped 7 bases and J dropped 7; count of bases not matched to a gene: 12. The length of the CDR3 is 14 residues. Here the CDR3 reads CSAESPGLGNEQFF. CDR3 bases: TGCAGCGCAGAGTCACCGGGACTAGGAAATGAGCAGTTCTTC.

The chain is built from TRBV7-2 and TRBJ1-1; perhaps TRBD1 as D (6 bases). The CDR3 is 13 amino acids. V shed 5 bases and J shed 8 bases, with 15 bases lying between them. CDR1 SGHTA and CDR2 FQGNSA come from the germline V gene. CDR3 coding DNA: TGTGCCAGCAGCGTACTGACAGGTACGGAAGCTTTCTTT. Protein product: CASSVLTGTEAFF.

The J gene is TRBJ2-5, the V gene TRBV27; 7 nucleotides agree with TRBD2. The CDR3 is 16 amino acids. The V gene end was trimmed by 5 bases and the J gene end by 5 bases; junction bases not matched to a gene: 14. Germline CDR1 MNHEY, CDR2 SMNVEV (reference sequence). The CDR3 region is CASSPLQRGGVETQYF. The CDR3 bases are TGTGCCAGCAGTCCTCTACAGCGGGGTGGAGTGGAGACCCAGTACTTC.

The V gene is TRBV5-1, the J gene TRBJ1-4; TRBD1 matches 7 bases. J was trimmed by 0 bases and V by 3 bases; bases with no gene match: 5. The CDR3 runs to 16 residues. CDR1 is SGHRS and CDR2 is YFSETQ in the germline V gene. As DNA, the CDR3 is TGCGCCAGCAGCTCGGGGACAGCTGCAACTAATGAAAAACTGTTTTTT. As protein: CASSSGTAATNEKLFF. Supplemented by reference TRBV5-1 and TRBJ1-4, the full variable domain reads KAGVTQTPRYLIKTRGQQVTLSCSPISGHRSVSWYQQTPGQGLQFLFEYFSETQRNKGNFPGRFSGRQFSNSRSEMNVSTLELGDSALYLCASSSGTAATNEKLFFGSGTQLSVL.

The chain recombines TRBV28 with TRBJ2-1, with 8 positions matching TRBD2. After removal of 7 bases from V and 5 bases from J, the junction contained 7 bases not matched to a gene. Germline V gene data show CDR1 as MDHEN and CDR2 as SYDVKM. CDR3 length: 14 residues. The CDR3 sequence: CASKPGLEHNEQFF. The CDR3 coding sequence is TGTGCCAGCAAACCGGGACTAGAGCACAATGAGCAGTTCTTC.

This rearrangement joins TRBV10-3 to TRBJ2-3; 12 positions agree with TRBD2. There are 20 residues in the CDR3. J gave up 5 bases and V 9 bases, and 24 bases lay outside the gene matches. From germline, CDR1 is ENHRY and CDR2 SYGVKD. The CDR3 DNA reads as TGTGCCATTGGGGCCATGGCTAGCGGGGGGGCCGGTATTAATGGAGATACGCAGTATTTT. Its translation is CAIGAMASGGAGINGDTQYF.

This chain uses TRBV10-3 with TRBJ1-5; unclear D gene. CDR1 and CDR2 from the germline V gene are ENHRY and SYGVKD. V was shortened by 1 base and J by 1 base, with 8 bases between the two germline ends. The CDR3 runs 15 residues. In DNA, the CDR3 is TGTGCCATCAGTGAGTTCGCGGGAAGCAATCAGCCCCAGCATTTT. Translation gives CAISEFAGSNQPQHF.

The chain uses TRBV19 and TRBJ1-5; D is undetermined. CDR1 is LNHDA, CDR2 SQIVND, per germline (reference sequence). Trimming pared 10 bases from V and 7 bases from J, leaving 17 bases between. This CDR3 is 13 amino acids long. The CDR3 is CATSTRENQPQHF. The CDR3 coding sequence is TGTGCCACCTCGACGAGGGAAAACCAGCCCCAGCATTTT.

The chain is built from TRBV7-2 and TRBJ1-1, with TRBD1 identical over 7 bases. Per the germline V gene, CDR1 is SGHTA and CDR2 is FQGNSA. CDR3 size: 15 residues. The junction had 9 bases not matched to a gene; V was cut back by 4 bases and J by 4 bases. The CDR3 sequence is CASSYAPQGGTEAFF. Here the CDR3 DNA reads TGTGCCAGCAGCTACGCCCCCCAGGGGGGCACTGAAGCTTTCTTT.

The V gene is TRBV6-1, the J gene TRBJ2-7; 10 nucleotides match TRBD2. The CDR3 covers 14 residues. Germline loops: CDR1 MNHNS, CDR2 SASEGT. Trimming at V came to 3 bases and at J to 2 bases, leaving 1 base not matched to a gene. CDR3 sequence (DNA): TGTGCCAGCAGTGATAGCGGGGGGACCTACGAGCAGTACTTC. Its translation is CASSDSGGTYEQYF.

This rearrangement joins TRBV15 to TRBJ2-7; no reliable D call. This CDR3 spans 14 amino acids. Trimming took 0 bases from V and 0 from J, leaving 6 bases between them. Germline V gene lookup returns CDR1 LNHNV and CDR2 YYDKDF (reference sequence). The CDR3 DNA is TGTGCCACCAGCAGAGACAGAAGCTCCTACGAGCAGTACTTC. Amino acids: CATSRDRSSYEQYF.

The chain employs TRBV19 and TRBJ2-7, with D perhaps matching TRBD2 (5 bases). CDR1 is LNHDA, CDR2 SQIVND, per germline (reference sequence). The germline V and J ends were trimmed by 6 bases and 2 bases, with 11 bases remaining between them. The CDR3 spans 13 residues. Here the CDR3 reads CASSNSGPYEQYF. The CDR3 DNA reads TGTGCCAGTAGCAACAGCGGCCCCTACGAGCAGTACTTC.

V is TRBV7-6 and J is TRBJ2-6; perhaps TRBD1 as D (5 bases). The length of the CDR3 is 17 residues. The V end was cut by 0 bases, the J end by 4 bases, with 13 bases between. Germline-derived CDR1 and CDR2 are SGHVS and FNYEAQ. In DNA, the CDR3 is TGTGCCAGCAGCTTAGCCGACAGCTCGCTAGGGGCCAACGTCCTGACTTTC. Its protein product is CASSLADSSLGANVLTF.